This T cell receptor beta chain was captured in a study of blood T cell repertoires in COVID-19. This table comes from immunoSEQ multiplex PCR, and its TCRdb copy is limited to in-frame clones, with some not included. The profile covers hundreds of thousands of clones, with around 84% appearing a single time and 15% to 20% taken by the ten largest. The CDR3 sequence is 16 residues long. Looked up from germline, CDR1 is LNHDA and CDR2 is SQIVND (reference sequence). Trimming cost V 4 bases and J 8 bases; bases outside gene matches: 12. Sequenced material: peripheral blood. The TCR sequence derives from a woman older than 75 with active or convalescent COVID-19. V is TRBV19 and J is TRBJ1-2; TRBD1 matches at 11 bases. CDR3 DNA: TGTGCCAGTAGTACCTCTTTATGGGACAGGGGGGTAGGCTACACCTTC. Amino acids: CASSTSLWDRGVGYTF.